This T cell receptor (beta chain) comes out of a study of chemoradiotherapy in HPV16-positive cancers. Whole-study findings and limits: Non-HPV-specific T cells did not expand in tumors during treatment, whereas candidate HPV-specific clones and E7-related motifs did. In HPV16-positive patients, HPV-responsive T-cell expansion tracked better recurrence-free survival.

The germline V gene encodes CDR1 MNHEY and CDR2 SVGAGI. The CDR3 totals 15 residues. V was trimmed by 0 bases and J by 2 bases, leaving 10 bases between them. Over chemoradiotherapy, repertoires were sampled more than once. Sequencing was performed with immunoSEQ multiplex PCR; in TCRdb, only in-frame clones are kept and a portion is missing. The sample records around 6,500 clones, under 85% being singletons. Turning to this clone: Its antigen is not known.

The sequence was obtained from a human donor with HPV-associated anogenital cancer. The chain combines TRBV6-5 with TRBJ1-2; possibly TRBD1 for D (5 bases). Here the sequenced sample was tumor tissue, taken from a patient who underwent chemoradiotherapy. The CDR3 DNA reads TGTGCCAGCAGTTACTCGTGGGGGAGAAACTATGGCTACACCTTC. It codes for CASSYSWGRNYGYTF.